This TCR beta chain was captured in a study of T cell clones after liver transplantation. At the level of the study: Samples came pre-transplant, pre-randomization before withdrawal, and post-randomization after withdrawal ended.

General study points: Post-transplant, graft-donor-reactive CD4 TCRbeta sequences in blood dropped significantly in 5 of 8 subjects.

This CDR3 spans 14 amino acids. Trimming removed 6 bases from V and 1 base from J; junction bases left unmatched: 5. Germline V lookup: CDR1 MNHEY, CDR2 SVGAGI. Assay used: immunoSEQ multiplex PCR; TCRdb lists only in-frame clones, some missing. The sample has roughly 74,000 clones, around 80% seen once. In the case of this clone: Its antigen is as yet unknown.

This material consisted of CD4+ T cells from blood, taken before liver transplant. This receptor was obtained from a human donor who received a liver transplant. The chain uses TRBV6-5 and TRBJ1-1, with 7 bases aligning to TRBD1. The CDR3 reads CASSPDRRNTEAFF. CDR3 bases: TGTGCCAGCAGCCCGGACAGGAGGAACACTGAAGCTTTCTTT.